The 17 T cell receptor beta chains below all came from one sample that was sequenced in a study of blood T cell repertoires in COVID-19 (dated by TCRdb to 2018 to 2020). Receptor amplification or capture employed the immunoSEQ multiplex PCR assay. TCRdb stores this immuneACCESS table with in-frame sequences only. Part of the clones is absent; in the studies checked, under half of the shortfall reflects unresolved V genes, and no reason is known for the rest. Here the sample has about 200,000 clones; roughly four fifths occur a single time. About 8% of the sample goes to the ten largest clones. Specimen: peripheral blood. All receptors derive from a woman aged 45 to 65 with active or convalescent COVID-19.

This clone occurred a few times. V usage is TRBV6-2 or TRBV6-3 and J usage is TRBJ1-2; 9 bases agree with TRBD1. Unmatched junction bases numbered 6, after V lost 5 bases and J lost 8 bases. The CDR3 is 13 amino acids. Germline CDR1 MNHEY, CDR2 SVGEGT. In DNA form, the CDR3 reads TGTGCCAGCAGTCACGGGACAGGGTCGGGCTACACCTTC. It codes for CASSHGTGSGYTF.

The chain joins TRBV11-2 to TRBJ1-3; TRBD1 agrees at 8 bases. Germline lookup yields CDR1 SGHAT and CDR2 FQNNGV. There are 15 residues in the CDR3. Losses at the gene ends were 4 bases for V and 3 bases for J; bases not matched to a gene: 5. The CDR3 DNA reads as TGTGCCAGCAGCTCCACAGGGGGATATGGAAACACCATATATTTT. This encodes CASSSTGGYGNTIYF.

The CDR3 region is CASSFPPEDTQYF. The CDR3 DNA is TGTGCCAGCAGCTTCCCCCCAGAAGATACGCAGTATTTT. This sequence joins TRBV5-4 and TRBJ2-3; D gene ambiguous. The V end was cut by 2 bases, the J end by 5 bases, with 9 bases between. This CDR3 has 13 amino acids. Germline values: CDR1 SGHNT, CDR2 YYREEE (reference sequence).

V usage is TRBV5-1 and J usage is TRBJ1-2, with D possibly matching TRBD1 (5 bases). This CDR3 is built from 14 residues. Trimming pared 4 bases from V and 5 bases from J, leaving 15 bases between. CDR1 SGHRS and CDR2 YFSETQ come from the germline V gene. CDR3 sequence reads: CASSISKGEYGYTF. DNA of the CDR3: TGCGCCAGCAGCATCTCTAAAGGGGAATATGGCTACACCTTC.

The chain joins TRBV29-1 to TRBJ2-2; 8 bases are shared with TRBD1. Germline V lookup: CDR1 SQVTM, CDR2 ANQGSEA. The CDR3 is 14 residues long. V gave up 6 bases and J gave up 5 bases; unmatched junction bases: 8. Here the CDR3 reads CSVEDRVGTGELFF. DNA for the CDR3: TGCAGCGTGGAGGACAGGGTGGGGACCGGGGAGCTGTTTTTT.

The chain combines TRBV30 with TRBJ2-5; D is perhaps TRBD1 (5 bases). CDR3 size: 14 residues. The germline gives CDR1 GTSNPN, CDR2 SVGIG (reference sequence). V was pared by 0 bases and J by 9 bases, with 17 bases between. CDR3 nucleotides: TGTGCCTGGAGTGTACGTAGCAATCTAGGGGCCCAGTACTTC. This codes for CAWSVRSNLGAQYF.

V gene TRBV5-1 combines with J gene TRBJ1-6; 8 bases are shared with TRBD1. Germline V gene sequence: CDR1 SGHRS, CDR2 YFSETQ. V lost 4 bases to trimming and J lost 8 bases; unmatched junction nucleotides: 8. The CDR3 has 15 residues. The CDR3 DNA reads TGCGCCAGCAGCCACCGACAGGGGCAGGATTCACCCCTCCACTTT. It yields the protein CASSHRQGQDSPLHF.

The chain recombines TRBV11-2 with TRBJ2-1; TRBD2 agrees at 9 bases. The CDR3 is 13 amino acids. V gave up 0 bases and J gave up 12 bases; unmatched junction bases: 3. From germline, CDR1 is SGHAT and CDR2 FQNNGV. This chain's CDR3 is CASSLDRSGGQFF. The CDR3 region has the DNA TGTGCCAGCAGCTTAGATCGTAGCGGGGGGCAGTTCTTC.

The V and J genes are TRBV27 and TRBJ2-3, with 11 bases matching TRBD1. The CDR3 is made up of 15 amino acids. V dropped 4 bases and J dropped 7; count of bases not matched to a gene: 7. CDR1 is MNHEY, CDR2 SMNVEV, per germline (reference sequence). CDR3 sequence (DNA): TGTGCCAGCAGTTATAGAGGGACAGGGGGTTATACGCAGTATTTT. Translated, it gives CASSYRGTGGYTQYF.

The CDR3 here is CASSPAGVAAGELFF. The CDR3 nucleotides are TGTGCCAGCTCACCAGCGGGCGTCGCCGCCGGGGAGCTGTTTTTT. The J gene is TRBJ2-2, the V gene TRBV18; tentative D call: TRBD2 (5 bases). CDR3 length: 15 residues. From germline, CDR1 is KGHSH and CDR2 LQKENI. The germline V and J ends were trimmed by 2 bases and 6 bases, with 13 bases remaining between them.

The V gene is TRBV3-1 (or the pseudogene TRBV3-2), the J gene TRBJ1-5; the D is unclear. There are 13 residues in the CDR3. In germline, CDR1 is LGHDT, CDR2 YNNKEL (reference sequence). V was shortened by 0 bases and J by 7 bases, with 7 bases between the two germline ends. The CDR3 DNA follows: TGTGCCAGCAGCCAAGATGTCAGGCAGCCCCAGCATTTT. Protein product: CASSQDVRQPQHF.

This chain links TRBV19 with TRBJ1-2, with 9 nucleotides matching TRBD1. Germline CDR1 and CDR2: LNHDA and SQIVND (reference sequence). Trimming at V came to 5 bases and at J to 6 bases, leaving 4 bases not matched to a gene. The CDR3 has 13 amino acids. Written as DNA, the CDR3 is TGTGCCAGTAGTTTTAGGACAGGGGATGGCTACACCTTC. Amino acid sequence: CASSFRTGDGYTF.

This rearrangement joins TRBV11-3 to TRBJ2-7; TRBD1 aligns across 8 bases. The V gene's germline CDR1 is SGHNT and CDR2 YENEEA. V shed 2 bases and J 4 bases; nucleotides not matched to a gene: 13. This CDR3 spans 17 amino acids. This CDR3 is CASSLRDRNGALYEQYV. CDR3 bases: TGTGCCAGCAGCTTAAGGGACAGGAATGGGGCGCTATACGAGCAGTACGTC.

J is TRBJ1-2 and V is TRBV5-1; 11 bases fit TRBD1. This CDR3 spans 15 amino acids. The trim removed 3 bases at V and 3 bases at J, leaving 4 bases unmatched. CDR1 and CDR2 (germline): SGHRS, YFSETQ. CDR3 in amino acids: CASSYGQGAYYGYTF. For the CDR3, the DNA is TGCGCCAGCAGCTACGGACAGGGGGCTTACTATGGCTACACCTTC. Together with reference TRBV5-1 and TRBJ1-2, the CDR3 gives the full variable domain: KAGVTQTPRYLIKTRGQQVTLSCSPISGHRSVSWYQQTPGQGLQFLFEYFSETQRNKGNFPGRFSGRQFSNSRSEMNVSTLELGDSALYLCASSYGQGAYYGYTFGSGTRLTVV.

This clone has a single count. The rearrangement uses TRBV24-1 and TRBJ2-5; a weak D match, TRBD1 (5 bases). Germline CDR1 KGHDR, CDR2 SFDVKD. V lost 4 bases, J lost 5 bases, and 13 bases lay in between. The CDR3 extends over 14 amino acids. CDR3 sequence: CATSEPDSRETQYF. The CDR3 DNA sequence: TGTGCCACCAGTGAGCCAGACAGTCGGGAGACCCAGTACTTC.

This chain uses TRBV19 with TRBJ1-1; possible D gene TRBD1, 5 bases. The germline CDR1 and CDR2 sequences are LNHDA and SQIVND (reference sequence). V lost 5 bases, J lost 4 bases, and 14 bases lay in between. This CDR3 is built from 14 residues. The CDR3 is CASSWAGGGTEAFF. DNA for the CDR3: TGTGCCAGTAGTTGGGCGGGGGGAGGCACTGAAGCTTTCTTT.

The chain links TRBV28 to TRBJ2-7, with TRBD1 matching 9 bases. V shed 4 bases and J 9 bases; nucleotides not matched to a gene: 13. Germline lookup yields CDR1 MDHEN and CDR2 SYDVKM. The CDR3 contains 15 residues. CDR3 sequence (DNA): TGTGCCAGCAGTTCCCGCGGGTGGGACAGGGACCGGCAGTACGTC. Translation gives CASSSRGWDRDRQYV.